Below are 10 T cell receptor beta chains sequenced from a single sample in a study of regulatory T cells in long-lasting Graves disease. Researchers made TCR beta libraries by using iRepertoire HTBI primers and running Arm-PCR on CDR3 regions. TCRdb reanalysed the multiplex PCR reads using MiXCR and keeps one entry per CDR3 protein. The top ten hold approximately 21% of the sample, which has approximately 400,000 distinct CDR3 sequences, roughly a sixth seen once. Time point noted: newly diagnosed GD, antithyroid drugs for less than 3 months. Isolated PBMC RNA provided the starting material for the TCR library. This material consisted of peripheral blood mononuclear cells (PBMCs), taken at new diagnosis, from a patient treated with antithyroid drugs. The source is a female donor with Graves disease.

This clonotype showed up just a few times. The chain uses TRBV6-9 and TRBJ1-5, with D unclear. Trimming shortened V by 3 bases and J by 3 bases, and 12 bases separated the two germline ends. Germline V gives CDR1 MNHGY, CDR2 SVAAGI. This CDR3 has 15 amino acids. CDR3 residues: CASSYSDRVNQPQHF. The CDR3 bases are TGTGCCAGCAGTTACAGCGATAGGGTCAATCAGCCCCAGCATTTT.

There are many counts of this clonotype. The chain employs TRBV4-1 and TRBJ1-4; D unclear. CDR3 length: 16 amino acids. Germline CDR1 MGHRA, CDR2 YSYEKL. V was cut by 0 bases and J by 0 bases, with 8 bases left in between. CDR3 nucleotide sequence: TGCGCCAGCAGCCAAGAGCCGGTTGCAACTAATGAAAAACTGTTTTTT. Its protein is CASSQEPVATNEKLFF.

This clonotype was detected only a few times. This chain connects TRBV2 to TRBJ2-1; D gene unclear. The CDR3 loop spans 11 amino acids. With 1 base removed from V and 12 bases from J, the gap between germline ends came to 7 bases. The V gene's germline CDR1 is SNHLY and CDR2 FYNNEI. CDR3 in DNA: TGTGCCAGCAGTGAAGGTCCCGGGCAGTTCTTC. Its protein is CASSEGPGQFF.

The rearrangement links TRBV11-2 to TRBJ2-4; D not certain. This CDR3 has 15 residues. The V and J ends lost 0 bases and 7 bases respectively, with 13 bases between them. The germline V gene has CDR1 SGHAT and CDR2 FQNNGV. The CDR3 sequence: CASSLDKYQSNIQYF. CDR3 nucleotide sequence: TGTGCCAGCAGCTTAGATAAGTACCAGTCTAACATTCAGTACTTC. The complete variable domain, with remaining parts taken from reference TRBV11-2 and TRBJ2-4, reads EAGVAQSPRYKIIEKRQSVAFWCNPISGHATLYWYQQILGQGPKLLIQFQNNGVVDDSQLPKDRFSAERLKGVDSTLKIQPAKLEDSAVYLCASSLDKYQSNIQYFGAGTRLSVL.

This clonotype was detected many times. The V and J genes are TRBV28 and TRBJ2-7, with TRBD2 as a possible D gene (5 bases). The germline gives CDR1 MDHEN, CDR2 SYDVKM. The germline V and J ends were trimmed by 8 bases and 4 bases, with 12 bases remaining between them. The CDR3 is 12 residues long. CDR3 in amino acids: CASQLRGYEQYF. DNA of the CDR3: TGTGCCAGCCAATTACGGGGTTACGAGCAGTACTTC.

The genes are TRBV28 and TRBJ2-6, with a tentative D call TRBD2 (5 bases). This CDR3 contains 15 residues. CDR1 is MDHEN, CDR2 SYDVKM, per germline. Between the trimmed V and J ends, which lost 8 bases and 3 bases, there was a span of 14 bases. CDR3 nucleotides: TGTGCCAGCTATCGGGGATCGGTTGGGGCCAACGTCCTGACTTTC. As protein: CASYRGSVGANVLTF.

This clonotype was found many times. This chain connects TRBV30 to TRBJ1-4, with D unresolved. The V and J ends lost 1 base and 9 bases respectively, with 15 bases between them. CDR3 length equals 14 residues. Germline V gives CDR1 GTSNPN, CDR2 SVGIG (reference sequence). CDR3 nucleotide sequence: TGTGCCTGGAGTGGGGCAGGCATGGGAAAAAAACTGTTTTTT. Its translation is CAWSGAGMGKKLFF. Filled out from reference TRBV30 and TRBJ1-4, the complete variable domain reads SQTIHQWPATLVQPVGSPLSLECTVEGTSNPNLYWYRQAAGRGLQLLFYSVGIGQISSEVPQNLSASRPQDRQFILSSKKLLLSDSGFYLCAWSGAGMGKKLFFGSGTQLSVL.

This clonotype showed up many times. The chain recombines TRBV11-2 with TRBJ2-5; D is undetermined. V lost 5 bases and J 4 bases, leaving 8 bases between the germline ends. Germline V CDR1 and CDR2: SGHAT, FQNNGV. This CDR3 contains 12 residues. CDR3 bases: TGTGCCAGCAGCCCAGGCGTAGAGACCCAGTACTTC. It codes for CASSPGVETQYF.

Remarks on this clonotype: Just one base apart from a much larger clone, this may be a read error. The chain has TRBV6-2 or TRBV6-3 and TRBJ2-4; 10 bases align to TRBD1. This CDR3 is built from 15 residues. The germline gives CDR1 MNHEY, CDR2 SVGEGT. Trimming removed 7 bases from V and 13 bases from J; junction bases left unmatched: 16. CDR3 coding DNA: TGTGCCAGCAATGCCCCGGGACAGGGGTACAATGAGCAGTACTTC. This codes for CASNAPGQGYNEQYF.

This chain uses TRBV28 with TRBJ2-3; TRBD2 agrees at 11 bases. The trim removed 7 bases at V and 3 bases at J, leaving 6 bases unmatched. CDR1 and CDR2 (germline): MDHEN, SYDVKM. The CDR3 is 15 amino acids. The CDR3 DNA reads as TGTGCCAGCACCCCGGGACTAGCGGTAACAGATACGCAGTATTTT. Translated, it gives CASTPGLAVTDTQYF.